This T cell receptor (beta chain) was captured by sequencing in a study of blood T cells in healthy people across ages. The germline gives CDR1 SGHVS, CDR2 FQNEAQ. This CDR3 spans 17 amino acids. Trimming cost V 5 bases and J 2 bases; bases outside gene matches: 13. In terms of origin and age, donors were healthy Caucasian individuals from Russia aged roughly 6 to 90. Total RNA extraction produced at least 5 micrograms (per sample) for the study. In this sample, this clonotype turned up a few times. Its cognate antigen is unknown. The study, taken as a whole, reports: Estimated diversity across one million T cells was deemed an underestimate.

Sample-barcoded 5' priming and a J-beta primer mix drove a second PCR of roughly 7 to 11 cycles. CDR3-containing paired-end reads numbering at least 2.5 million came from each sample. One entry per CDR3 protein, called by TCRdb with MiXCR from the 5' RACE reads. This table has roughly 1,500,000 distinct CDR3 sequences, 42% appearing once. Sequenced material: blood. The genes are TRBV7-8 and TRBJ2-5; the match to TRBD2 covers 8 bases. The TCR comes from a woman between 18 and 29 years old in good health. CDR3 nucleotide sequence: TGTGCCAGCAGCCAAACGTCAGCGGGAGTAAAACAAGAGACCCAGTACTTC. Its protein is CASSQTSAGVKQETQYF.